The rows below give T cell receptor beta chains drawn from one sample of a study of chemoradiotherapy in HPV16-positive cancers. Profiled with immunoSEQ multiplex PCR; TCRdb holds only in-frame clones, not every one. The data hold 25,000 to 35,000 clones, with 91% observed a single time. This specimen was blood, taken from a patient who underwent chemoradiotherapy. These receptors all come from a human donor with HPV-associated anogenital cancer. Each CDR3 is given without its conserved first and last residue.

>TRBJ2-7|TRBV6-5
ASSSLRTGRSYEQY
>TRBJ2-1|TRBV11-2
ASSGMGLEYLTTSNEQF
>TRBJ1-2|TRBV28
ASTSPYGYT
>TRBJ2-7|TRBV18
ASSPGQNYEQY
>TRBJ1-2|TRBV5-1
ASSTNRGGYT
>TRBJ2-2|TRBV30
AWRGTGNTGELF
>TRBJ2-1|TRBV6-5
ASSYLLAGGYNEQF
>TRBJ1-1|TRBV28
ASSFGLGGFDPMNTEAF
>TRBJ2-7|TRBV9
ASSGETRDGSYEQY
>TRBJ2-5|TRBV5-1
ASSLGGQGNQETQY
>TRBJ2-3|TRBV5-6
ASFGLLKGTDTQY
>TRBJ2-1|TRBV9
ASSVGPSGSVGEQF
>TRBJ2-2|TRBV18
ASQFQSGGTGELF
>TRBJ2-7|TRBV18
ASSPSAPGGAVEQY
>TRBJ2-2|TRBV7-6
ASSLSQGAAGELF
>TRBJ2-2|TRBV5-6
ASSLDWAGGYNTGELF
>TRBJ2-5|TRBV5-6
ASSLGQKETQY
>TRBJ1-4|TRBV18
ASSPRDQKREKLF
>TRBJ2-7|TRBV27
ASWTSGDSYEQY
>TRBJ1-6|TRBV6-6
ASSYTDRASPLH
>TRBJ2-2|TRBV7-6
ASSLGKYSVPGQGRELF
>TRBJ2-7|TRBV15
ATSRSGTEPYEQY
>TRBJ1-2|TRBV19
ASRTQGVYYGYT
>TRBJ1-1|TRBV5-1
ASRVGDTEAF
>TRBJ1-5|TRBV19
ASNLGVDQPQH
>TRBJ1-2|TRBV5-1
ASSSTGQANYGYT
>TRBJ1-1|TRBV6-6
ASSTNTGEAF
>TRBJ2-7|TRBV6-6
ASTRGRGETQY
>TRBJ2-2|TRBV7-9
ASSATSGSVTGELF
>TRBJ2-1|TRBV2
ASSNNEQF
>TRBJ2-5|TRBV5-1
ASSLGGTAQETQY
>TRBJ1-3|TRBV2
ASSEEVDSRSGNTIY
>TRBJ2-7|TRBV2
ASIPGTASSYEQY
>TRBJ1-4|TRBV7-2
ASAQQGGNNEKLF
>TRBJ2-1|TRBV2
ASSGTSGRPQSSYNEQF
>TRBJ2-1|TRBV11-2
ASSYREGSEEQF
>TRBJ2-3|TRBV11-2
ASSYTPGGGDTQY
>TRBJ1-4|TRBV11-2
ASSLDGPNEKLF
>TRBJ1-1|TRBV20-1
SARDIQSI
>TRBJ1-5|TRBV6-6
ASSYTSQPQH
>TRBJ2-2|TRBV14
ASSQARLAHTGELF
>TRBJ2-1|TRBV5-1
ASSLALAEYNEQF
>TRBJ2-7|TRBV28
ASRTARPYNYEQY
>TRBJ2-7|TRBV15
ATSRLVGYEQY
>TRBJ1-1|TRBV5-4
ASNPTGNTEAF
>TRBJ1-2|TRBV5-6
ASSGRTNYGYT
>TRBJ1-3|TRBV4-2
ASSQGWDTIY
>TRBJ2-1|TRBV6-6
ASSYGQGIDEQF
>TRBJ1-5|TRBV28
GAAGGNQPQH
>TRBJ2-6|TRBV5-4
ASSLDGRTAGANVLT
>TRBJ1-3|TRBV2
ASSRSRTGERNTIY
>TRBJ1-2|TRBV27
ASSFLGMTGEDYGYT
>TRBJ2-3|TRBV7-7
ASSSGLSTDTQY
>TRBJ2-3|TRBV4-1
ASSQSTGPTDTQY
>TRBJ1-3|TRBV30
AWTGQGGNTIY
>TRBJ1-1|TRBV19
ASSITQGSWGEAF
>TRBJ2-1|TRBV4-2
ASSQDRGAYNEQF
>TRBJ1-1|TRBV25-1
ASSRRVDGTEAF
>TRBJ1-5|TRBV28
ASSFRYRQPQH
>TRBJ2-1|TRBV11-2
ASSLDPSGNNEQF